These 13 T cell receptor beta chains were all obtained from the same sample, sequenced in a study of blood T cells in healthy people across ages. A J-beta primer mix and a sample-barcoded 5' primer were used in a second PCR of roughly 7 to 12 cycles. TCRdb reprocessed the 5' RACE reads via MiXCR and lists one record per CDR3 protein. The sample lists over a million distinct CDR3 sequences; roughly 43% were seen once. Sequenced sample: blood. The receptors here all came from a woman under 30 in good health.

This clonotype was observed a handful of times. The chain couples TRBV11-2 to TRBJ1-1; D unresolved. The CDR3 sequence is 12 residues long. V was trimmed by 10 bases and J by 1 base, leaving 10 bases between them. The germline V gene encodes CDR1 SGHAT and CDR2 FQNNGV. The CDR3: CATSTSNTEAFF. The CDR3 DNA reads TGTGCCACTTCGACTTCGAACACTGAAGCTTTCTTT.

This clonotype turned up a few times. The V call is TRBV9, the J call TRBJ1-1; a possible D gene is TRBD1 (5 bases). V was clipped by 3 bases and J by 7 bases, with 19 bases between them. Germline-derived CDR1 and CDR2 are SGDLS and YYNGEE. The CDR3 sequence is 15 residues long. The CDR3 region is CASSGARDRPGEAFF. DNA for the CDR3: TGTGCCAGCAGCGGGGCGAGGGACCGTCCCGGTGAAGCTTTCTTT.

With regard to this clonotype: A read error may explain this, as a much larger clone is one base away. The V and J genes are TRBV20-1 and TRBJ2-3; the D gene is possibly TRBD2 (6 bases). The CDR3 has 12 residues. Looked up from germline, CDR1 is DFQATT and CDR2 is SNEGSKA (reference sequence). CDR3 coding DNA: TGCAGCTCCGGGGGAAGCACAGATGCGCAGTATTTT. As protein: CSSGGSTDAQYF.

The chain recombines TRBV14 with TRBJ1-1; no clear D gene. The germline gives CDR1 SGHDN, CDR2 FVKESK. The CDR3 is 15 amino acids. Trimming took 0 bases from V and 3 from J, leaving 11 bases between them. CDR3 protein: CASSQERGYYTEAFF. The CDR3 DNA follows: TGTGCCAGCAGCCAAGAAAGAGGATACTACACTGAAGCTTTCTTT.

This clonotype has only a few counts. V gene TRBV7-8 combines with J gene TRBJ2-7; a weak D match, TRBD1 (6 bases). The CDR3 length is 17 residues. V lost 4 bases and J lost 2, with 21 bases in between. Germline CDR1 is SGHVS and CDR2 is FQNEAQ. In DNA, the CDR3 is TGTGCCAGCAGCTCCCTCAGGACAGACGATAGAGCCTACGAGCAGTACTTC. This gives the protein CASSSLRTDDRAYEQYF.

This clonotype showed up just a few times. V and J are TRBV29-1 and TRBJ2-7, with TRBD2 as a possible D gene (5 bases). Germline CDR1 SQVTM, CDR2 ANQGSEA. Trimming removed 6 bases from V and 3 bases from J, with 9 bases in between. The CDR3 loop spans 11 amino acids. CDR3: CSVSAGYEQYF. For the CDR3, the DNA is TGCAGCGTATCTGCGGGCTACGAGCAGTACTTC.

This clonotype has more than one count but fewer than ten. V gene TRBV10-3 combines with J gene TRBJ2-1; tentatively, D is TRBD1 (6 bases). The CDR3 has 13 amino acids. Trimming pared 1 base from V and 7 bases from J, leaving 8 bases between. CDR1 is ENHRY, CDR2 SYGVKD, per germline. CDR3 bases: TGTGCCATCAGTGAGTTCCAGGGGAATGAGCAGTTCTTC. Its protein is CAISEFQGNEQFF.

This clonotype was observed a few times. This chain uses TRBV29-1 with TRBJ2-5; no clear D. CDR1 is SQVTM and CDR2 is ANQGSEA in the germline V gene. V gave up 8 bases and J gave up 1 base, with 11 bases separating them. The CDR3 extends over 12 amino acids. CDR3 protein: CSFSPLQETQYF. The DNA of the CDR3 is TGCAGCTTCTCGCCCCTCCAAGAGACCCAGTACTTC.

In this sample, this clonotype turned up a few times. The chain links TRBV9 to TRBJ2-6; weak D call: TRBD1 (7 bases). The CDR3 loop spans 19 amino acids. Germline-derived CDR1 and CDR2 are SGDLS and YYNGEE. Trimming left V 3 bases short and J 0 bases short, with 19 bases between. Here the CDR3 reads CASSGRGTAVFSGANVLTF. In DNA, the CDR3 is TGTGCCAGCAGCGGGAGGGGGACAGCGGTCTTCTCTGGGGCCAACGTCCTGACTTTC.

The chain is built from TRBV7-6 and TRBJ2-3, with D unresolved. The CDR3 totals 14 residues. V was cut by 3 bases and J by 5 bases, with 12 bases left in between. Germline V gives CDR1 SGHVS, CDR2 FNYEAQ. The DNA of the CDR3 is TGTGCCAGCAGCTTCGGTACAGCCCGAGATACGCAGTATTTT. This sequence encodes CASSFGTARDTQYF. Supplemented by reference TRBV7-6 and TRBJ2-3, the full variable domain reads GAGVSQSPRYKVTKRGQDVALRCDPISGHVSLYWYRQALGQGPEFLTYFNYEAQQDKSGLPNDRFSAERPEGSISTLTIQRTEQRDSAMYRCASSFGTARDTQYFGPGTRLTVL.

This clonotype came up a few times. This chain connects TRBV7-2 to TRBJ2-5; 9 positions match TRBD2. The end of the DNA is better explained by TRBJ2-7, so the J call may be wrong. The CDR3 totals 14 residues. From germline, CDR1 is SGHTA and CDR2 FQGNSA. CDR3 sequence reads: CASSLLAGRAEQYF. The CDR3 DNA reads TGTGCCAGCAGCTTACTAGCGGGAAGGGCCGAGCAGTACTTC.

The genes are TRBV29-1 and TRBJ2-7; D is possibly TRBD1 (5 bases). V was clipped by 1 base and J by 5 bases, with 12 bases between them. The length of the CDR3 is 13 residues. Germline V gene sequence: CDR1 SQVTM, CDR2 ANQGSEA. In nucleotides, the CDR3 is TGCAGCGTTGAAGCAGGTGGGGCTAACGAGCAGTACTTC. This gives the protein CSVEAGGANEQYF.

This clonotype appeared a few times. V is TRBV7-9 and J is TRBJ2-1; D not resolved. The CDR3 length is 15 residues. Germline V gene lookup returns CDR1 SEHNR and CDR2 FQNEAQ (reference sequence). Trimming pared 1 base from V and 2 bases from J, leaving 9 bases between. In nucleotides, the CDR3 is TGTGCCAGCAGCTTAGACCTCCGGGCCTACAATGAGCAGTTCTTC. It yields the protein CASSLDLRAYNEQFF. Drawing the rest from reference TRBV7-9 and TRBJ2-1, the complete variable domain is DTGVSQNPRHKITKRGQNVTFRCDPISEHNRLYWYRQTLGQGPEFLTYFQNEAQLEKSRLLSDRFSAERPKGSFSTLEIQRTEQGDSAMYLCASSLDLRAYNEQFFGPGTRLTVL.